The present T cell receptor beta chain was sequenced within a study of blood T cells in healthy people across ages. This CDR3 is built from 16 residues. V dropped 4 bases and J dropped 8 bases, with 24 bases sitting between them. Germline V CDR1 and CDR2: SGDLS, YYNGEE. Per sample, no less than 6 micrograms of total RNA were extracted. Alongside a J-beta primer mix, a sample-barcoded 5' primer served in a second PCR lasting about 6 to 12 cycles. One entry per CDR3 protein, called by TCRdb with MiXCR from the 5' RACE reads. This table holds 1.8 million or so distinct CDR3 sequences, approximately 40% found once. This clonotype was picked up a small number of times.

The sequence derives from a human donor in good health. Specimen: blood. This chain connects TRBV9 to TRBJ1-2; D remains unclear. The CDR3 nucleotides are TGTGCCAGCAGCCCCCACCAGGACCGGGAATATGGAGGCTACACCTTC. Protein: CASSPHQDREYGGYTF. The full variable domain, with the rest looked up from reference TRBV9 and TRBJ1-2, is DSGVTQTPKHLITATGQRVTLRCSPRSGDLSVYWYQQSLDQGLQFLIQYYNGEERAKGNILERFSAQQFPDLHSELNLSSLELGDSALYFCASSPHQDREYGGYTFGSGTRLTVV.